This T cell receptor (beta chain) was retrieved from a study of T cells expressing NK-cell markers. About the study: It was from sorted CD3+CD56+NKG2C+, CD3+CD56+NKG2C- and CD3+CD56-NKG2C+ T cells that TCR beta repertoires came.

TCRdb re-called the 5' RACE reads and shows each CDR3 protein once, DNA omitted. This sample's clone table lists roughly 180,000 distinct CDR3 sequences. The CDR3 sequence is 13 residues long. CDR1 SGHTA and CDR2 FQGTGA come from the germline V gene. Comment on this clonotype: Its antigen is currently unknown.

The study, taken as a whole, reports: Among several donors, these clonotypes also ranked first in the CD3+CD56-NKG2C+ fraction.

What was sequenced was blood T cells: a sorted CD56 or NKG2C T cell subset, CD4+ or CD8+ T cells, or bulk PBMC T cells (not recorded which). This receptor was identified in a woman aged 18 to 75 in good health. The chain combines TRBV7-3 with TRBJ2-5; absent DNA, TCRdb's TRBD2 call cannot be checked. The CDR3: CASIGRRGETQYF.